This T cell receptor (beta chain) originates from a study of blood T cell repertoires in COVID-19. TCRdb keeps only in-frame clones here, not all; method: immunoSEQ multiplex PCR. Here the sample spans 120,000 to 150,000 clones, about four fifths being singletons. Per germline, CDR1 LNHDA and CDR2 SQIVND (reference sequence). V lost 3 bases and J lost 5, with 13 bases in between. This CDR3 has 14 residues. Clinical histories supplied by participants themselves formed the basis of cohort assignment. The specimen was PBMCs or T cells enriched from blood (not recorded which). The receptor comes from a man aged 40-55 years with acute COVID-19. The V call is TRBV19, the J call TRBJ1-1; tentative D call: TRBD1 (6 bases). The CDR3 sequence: CASSMRGRGTEAFF. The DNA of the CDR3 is TGTGCCAGTAGTATGCGGGGGCGCGGTACTGAAGCTTTCTTT. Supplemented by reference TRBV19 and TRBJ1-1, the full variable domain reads DGGITQSPKYLFRKEGQNVTLSCEQNLNHDAMYWYRQDPGQGLRLIYYSQIVNDFQKGDIAEGYSVSREKKESFPLTVTSAQKNPTAFYLCASSMRGRGTEAFFGQGTRLTVV.